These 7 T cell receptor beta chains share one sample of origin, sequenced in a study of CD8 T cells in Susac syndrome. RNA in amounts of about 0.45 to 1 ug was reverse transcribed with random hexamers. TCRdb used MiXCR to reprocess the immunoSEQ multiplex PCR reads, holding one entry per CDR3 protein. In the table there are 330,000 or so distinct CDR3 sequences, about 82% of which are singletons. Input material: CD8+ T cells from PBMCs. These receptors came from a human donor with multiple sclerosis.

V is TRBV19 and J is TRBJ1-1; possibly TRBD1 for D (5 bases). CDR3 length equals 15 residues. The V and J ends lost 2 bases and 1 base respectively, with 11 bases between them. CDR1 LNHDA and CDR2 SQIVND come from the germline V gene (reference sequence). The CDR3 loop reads CASSINSGGNTEAFF. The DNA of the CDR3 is TGTGCCAGTAGTATAAATTCGGGGGGGAACACTGAAGCTTTCTTT.

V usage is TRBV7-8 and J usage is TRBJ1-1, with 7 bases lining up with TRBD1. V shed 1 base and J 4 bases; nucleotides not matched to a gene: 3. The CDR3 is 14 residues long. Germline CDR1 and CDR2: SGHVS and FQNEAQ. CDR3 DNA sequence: TGTGCCAGCAGCTTAGTCGACAGGGTCACTGAAGCTTTCTTT. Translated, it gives CASSLVDRVTEAFF.

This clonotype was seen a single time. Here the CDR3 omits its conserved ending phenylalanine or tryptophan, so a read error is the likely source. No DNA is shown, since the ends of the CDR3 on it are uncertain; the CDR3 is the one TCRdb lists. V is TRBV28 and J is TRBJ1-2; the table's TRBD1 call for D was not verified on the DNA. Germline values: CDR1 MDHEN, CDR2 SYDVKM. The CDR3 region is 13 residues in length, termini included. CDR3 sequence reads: CASSLLRTGPDTL.

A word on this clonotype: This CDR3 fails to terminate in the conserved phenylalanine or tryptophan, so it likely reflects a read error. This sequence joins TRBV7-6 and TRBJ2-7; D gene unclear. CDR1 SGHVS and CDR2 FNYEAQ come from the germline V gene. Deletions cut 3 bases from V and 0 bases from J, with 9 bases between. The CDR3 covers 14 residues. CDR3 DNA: TGTGCCAGCAGCTTTATGGTGAGCTCCTACGAGCAGTACCTC. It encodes CASSFMVSSYEQYL.

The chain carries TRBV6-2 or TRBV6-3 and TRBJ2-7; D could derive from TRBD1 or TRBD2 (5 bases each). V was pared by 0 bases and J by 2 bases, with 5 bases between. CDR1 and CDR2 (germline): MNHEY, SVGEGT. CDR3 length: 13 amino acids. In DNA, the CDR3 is TGTGCCAGCAGTTACTCGGGGGCCTACGAGCAGTACTTC. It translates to CASSYSGAYEQYF.

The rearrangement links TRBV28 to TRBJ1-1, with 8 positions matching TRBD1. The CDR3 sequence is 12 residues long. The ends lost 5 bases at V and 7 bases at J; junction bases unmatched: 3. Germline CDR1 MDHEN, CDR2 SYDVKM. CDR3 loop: CASSPDRGEAFF. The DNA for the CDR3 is TGTGCCAGCAGTCCTGACAGGGGTGAAGCTTTCTTT.

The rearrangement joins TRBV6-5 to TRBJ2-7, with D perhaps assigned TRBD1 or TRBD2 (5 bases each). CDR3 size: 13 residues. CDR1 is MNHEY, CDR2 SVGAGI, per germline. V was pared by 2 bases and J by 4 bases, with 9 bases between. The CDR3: CASSYGTDYEQYF. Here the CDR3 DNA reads TGTGCCAGCAGTTACGGGACGGATTACGAGCAGTACTTC.